A selection of T cell receptor beta chains follows, all from one sample in a study of vaccination effects on CD4 cells after COVID-19. Their antigens remain unidentified. The table came from immunoSEQ multiplex PCR; TCRdb's copy has only in-frame clones and leaves some out. Among fewer than 40,000 clones listed, roughly two thirds were seen once. The material was CD4+ T cells from PBMCs cultured with HCoV-229E spike peptides, obtained before COVID-19 vaccination. Source of these receptors: a human donor who received a COVID-19 vaccine. CDR3s leave out the opening cysteine and the closing phenylalanine or tryptophan. A D gene is named only where the DNA matches it firmly.

V gene	D gene	J gene	CDR3 protein
TRBV2	.	TRBJ2-2	ASNQGTTGELF
TRBV7-8	TRBD1	TRBJ1-5	ASSARTGFNQPQH
TRBV2	.	TRBJ2-7	ASSVGRQSYEQY
TRBV7-2	TRBD2	TRBJ2-3	ASSPTSGGFRDTQY
TRBV30	TRBD1	TRBJ2-7	AWSEGQGAKEQY
TRBV29-1	.	TRBJ2-5	SVGDGQETQY
TRBV19	.	TRBJ1-3	ASHRFSGNTIY
TRBV11-2	.	TRBJ1-1	ASSPWGAGPYTEAF
TRBV7-9	TRBD1	TRBJ1-1	ASSWEVTGGNTEAF
TRBV4-1	.	TRBJ1-6	ASSQRGNNSPLH